This TCR beta chain was documented in a study of cytomegalovirus exposure and HLA in healthy donors. The PCR contained 60 Vbeta and 13 Jbeta primers. TCRdb keeps only in-frame clones here, not all; method: immunoSEQ multiplex PCR. The sample has 160,000 or so clones, approximately 88% seen once. The V gene lost 2 bases and the J gene lost 0 bases, with 9 bases spanning the gap. Looked up from germline, CDR1 is SGHRS and CDR2 is YFSETQ. The CDR3 totals 14 residues. The specimen was PBMCs. The receptor was derived from a man aged 25 to 40 in good health and CMV-seronegative. This chain links TRBV5-1 with TRBJ2-7, with no clear D. The CDR3 bases are TGCGCCAGCAGCTTAGTTCCGAGCTCCTACGAGCAGTACTTC. Translation: CASSLVPSSYEQYF. Full variable domain (missing parts from reference TRBV5-1 and TRBJ2-7): KAGVTQTPRYLIKTRGQQVTLSCSPISGHRSVSWYQQTPGQGLQFLFEYFSETQRNKGNFPGRFSGRQFSNSRSEMNVSTLELGDSALYLCASSLVPSSYEQYFGPGTRLTVT.